This T cell receptor beta chain was recorded in a study of shared clonotypes between healthy human individuals. Study observations and caveats: Although depth was large, rarefaction showed that sequencing of the sorted subsets was incomplete. Clonotypes that were shared across a handful of donors made up around 5% of naive CD4 clonotypes.

The assay was immunoSEQ multiplex PCR, and TCRdb's table has in-frame clones only and misses some. The sample shows some 320,000 clones, around nine tenths of them seen only once. V was shortened by 1 base and J by 5 bases, with 14 bases between the two germline ends. Germline CDR1 and CDR2: LNHNV and YYDKDF (reference sequence). The CDR3 runs to 15 residues. Regarding this clone: Its cognate antigen is unknown.

The sequence was obtained from a young man in good health. The V gene is TRBV15, the J gene TRBJ1-1; no clear D. Sequencing input: memory CD8+ T cells sorted from blood. As to subset: CD45RO+ cells pooled with CCR7-negative TemRA cells. The CDR3 sequence: CATSRAWAGRTEAFF. DNA for the CDR3: TGTGCCACCAGCAGAGCATGGGCCGGTCGGACTGAAGCTTTCTTT.